A single sample is the source of the 8 T cell receptor beta chains below, sequenced in a study of shared clonotypes between healthy human individuals (dated by TCRdb to 2020 to 2021). The protocol used for the library was the immunoSEQ multiplex PCR assay. What TCRdb holds here is the immuneACCESS table cut down to in-frame rearrangements. Part of the clones is not present; checked against another copy, under half of the missing clones reflect an unresolved V gene, and the others are unexplained. For this sample there are 980,000 or so clones; 60% to 85% appear just once. The ten biggest clones cover nearly 1.5% of the sample. The material sequenced was memory CD4+ T cells sorted from blood. This sample's cell subset or site label indicates: CD45RA-negative fraction. These receptors were taken from a man aged 18 to 35 in good health.

In its sample, this clone was seen once. The chain combines TRBV6-5 with TRBJ2-5; D is perhaps TRBD1 (6 bases). The CDR3 length is 13 residues. Looked up from germline, CDR1 is MNHEY and CDR2 is SVGAGI. The V gene lost 8 bases and the J gene lost 5 bases, with 15 bases spanning the gap. This CDR3 is CASGRAGAETQYF. In DNA form, the CDR3 reads TGTGCCAGCGGTAGGGCAGGGGCCGAGACCCAGTACTTC.

This clone was detected ten times or more. The chain links TRBV4-2 to TRBJ2-3; a possible D gene is TRBD2 (6 bases). Between the trimmed V and J ends, which lost 1 base and 5 bases, there was a span of 19 bases. CDR3 length equals 17 residues. CDR1 and CDR2 from the germline V gene are LGHNA and YNFKEQ. CDR3 bases: TGTGCCAGCAGCCAAGGGGAAAGGAGACTAGAGGGAGATACGCAGTATTTT. This gives the protein CASSQGERRLEGDTQYF.

V usage is TRBV29-1 and J usage is TRBJ2-1, with a tentative D call TRBD2 (6 bases). The ends were cut back, 4 bases at V and 7 bases at J, with 20 bases in the middle. The germline V gene has CDR1 SQVTM and CDR2 ANQGSEA. This CDR3 contains 15 residues. The CDR3 region has the DNA TGCAGCGTTGGGGGGGAGCGCTCCCGGCTAAATGAGCAGTTCTTC. It codes for CSVGGERSRLNEQFF.

The V call is TRBV29-1, the J call TRBJ2-1; D is perhaps TRBD2 (7 bases). Per germline, CDR1 SQVTM and CDR2 ANQGSEA. The CDR3 consists of 11 residues. Between the trimmed V and J ends, which lost 7 bases and 6 bases, there was a span of 10 bases. The CDR3 spells CSGEGGNEQFF. The CDR3 DNA is TGCAGCGGGGAGGGGGGCAATGAGCAGTTCTTC.

The rearrangement links TRBV4-3 to TRBJ2-3, with 7 bases that match TRBD2. Germline assignment: CDR1 LGHNA and CDR2 YSLEER. The length of the CDR3 is 15 residues. The junction had 7 bases not matched to a gene; V was cut back by 1 base and J by 6 bases. Here the CDR3 DNA reads TGCGCCAGCAGCCAAGCAGGGAGGGCCATGGATACGCAGTATTTT. It yields the protein CASSQAGRAMDTQYF.

This clone was counted only a few times. The sample carries other DNA sequences with the same CDR3. The chain carries TRBV28 and TRBJ2-5; a weak D match, TRBD1 (6 bases). V gave up 4 bases and J gave up 5 bases, with 14 bases separating them. CDR1 and CDR2 from the germline V gene are MDHEN and SYDVKM. This CDR3 comprises 14 residues. The CDR3: CASSSGQTKETQYF. The CDR3, as DNA: TGTGCCAGCAGTTCCGGACAGACCAAGGAGACCCAGTACTTC.

Details on this clone: The same CDR3 also results from other DNA sequences found in this sample. The chain joins TRBV9 to TRBJ2-7, with TRBD2 matching over 9 bases. With 4 bases clipped from V and 0 bases from J, the junction kept 8 bases outside the gene matches. Germline V gene sequence: CDR1 SGDLS, CDR2 YYNGEE. The CDR3 covers 16 residues. DNA of the CDR3: TGTGCCAGCAGCCCCCAAGCGGGGGGACCCTCCTACGAGCAGTACTTC. Translating it yields CASSPQAGGPSYEQYF.

The rearrangement uses TRBV10-3 and TRBJ1-6, with TRBD1 as a possible D gene (6 bases). Trimming cost V 6 bases and J 5 bases, with 11 bases left between them. This CDR3 is 14 amino acids long. Germline V gives CDR1 ENHRY, CDR2 SYGVKD. CDR3 sequence reads: CAIRGGQDNSPLHF. DNA of the CDR3: TGTGCCATCAGGGGGGGCCAGGATAATTCACCCCTCCACTTT.